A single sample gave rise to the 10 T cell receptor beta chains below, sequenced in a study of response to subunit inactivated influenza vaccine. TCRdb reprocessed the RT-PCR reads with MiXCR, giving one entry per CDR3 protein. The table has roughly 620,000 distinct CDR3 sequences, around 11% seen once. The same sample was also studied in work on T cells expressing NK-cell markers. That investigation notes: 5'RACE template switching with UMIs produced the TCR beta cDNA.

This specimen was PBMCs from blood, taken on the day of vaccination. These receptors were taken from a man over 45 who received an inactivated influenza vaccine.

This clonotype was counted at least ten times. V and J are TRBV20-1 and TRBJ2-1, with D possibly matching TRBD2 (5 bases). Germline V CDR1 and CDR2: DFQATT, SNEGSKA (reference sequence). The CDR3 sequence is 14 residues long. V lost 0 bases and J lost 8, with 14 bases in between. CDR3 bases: TGCAGTGCTAGAGATGGTGCGAGGGCGGATGAGCAGTTCTTC. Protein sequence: CSARDGARADEQFF.

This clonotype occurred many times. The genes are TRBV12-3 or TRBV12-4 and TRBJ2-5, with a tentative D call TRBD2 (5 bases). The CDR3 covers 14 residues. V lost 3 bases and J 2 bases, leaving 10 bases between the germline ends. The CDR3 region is CASSFGVAQETQYF. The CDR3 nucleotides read TGTGCCAGCAGTTTTGGGGTAGCGCAAGAGACCCAGTACTTC.

The CDR3 DNA reads as TGTGCCAGCAGTTCCCCCGGGACTTCCCAGCATTTT. Translation gives CASSSPGTSQHF. The chain has TRBV12-3 or TRBV12-4 and TRBJ1-5; D possibly corresponds to TRBD1 (5 bases). Trimming removed 4 bases at V and 11 bases at J, with 12 bases between. The CDR3 totals 12 residues.

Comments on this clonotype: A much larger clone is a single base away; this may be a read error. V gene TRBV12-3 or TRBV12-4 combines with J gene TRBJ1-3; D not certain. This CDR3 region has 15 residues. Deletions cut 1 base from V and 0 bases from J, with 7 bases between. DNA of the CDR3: TGTGCCAGCAGTTTAGTGCTGCTCTCTGGAAACACCATATATTTT. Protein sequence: CASSLVLLSGNTIYF.

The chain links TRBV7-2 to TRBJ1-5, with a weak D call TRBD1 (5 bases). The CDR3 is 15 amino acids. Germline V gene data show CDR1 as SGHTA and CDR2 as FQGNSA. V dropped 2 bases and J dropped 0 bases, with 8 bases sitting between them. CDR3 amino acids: CASSLSGTSNQPQHF. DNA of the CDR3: TGTGCCAGCAGCTTATCGGGGACTAGCAATCAGCCCCAGCATTTT.

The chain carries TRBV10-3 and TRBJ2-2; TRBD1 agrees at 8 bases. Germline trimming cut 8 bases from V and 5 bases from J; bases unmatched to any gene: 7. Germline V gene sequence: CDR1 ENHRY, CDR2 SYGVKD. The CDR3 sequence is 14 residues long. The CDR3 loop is CAIPRTGRTGELFF. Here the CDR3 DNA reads TGTGCCATCCCTCGGACAGGGAGGACCGGGGAGCTGTTTTTT.

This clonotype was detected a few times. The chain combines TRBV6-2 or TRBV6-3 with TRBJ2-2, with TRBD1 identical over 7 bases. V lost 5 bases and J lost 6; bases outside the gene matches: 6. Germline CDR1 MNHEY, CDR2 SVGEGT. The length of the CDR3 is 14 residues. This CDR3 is CASSPDRVSGELFF. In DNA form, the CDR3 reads TGTGCCAGCAGTCCCGACAGGGTCTCCGGGGAGCTGTTTTTT.

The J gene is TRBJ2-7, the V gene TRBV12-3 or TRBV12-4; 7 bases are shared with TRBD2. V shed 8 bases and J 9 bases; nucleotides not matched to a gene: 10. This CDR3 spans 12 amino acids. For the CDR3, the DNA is TGTGCCAGCGCCGCCGCTTCGGGGGGGCAGTACTTC. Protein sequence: CASAAASGGQYF.

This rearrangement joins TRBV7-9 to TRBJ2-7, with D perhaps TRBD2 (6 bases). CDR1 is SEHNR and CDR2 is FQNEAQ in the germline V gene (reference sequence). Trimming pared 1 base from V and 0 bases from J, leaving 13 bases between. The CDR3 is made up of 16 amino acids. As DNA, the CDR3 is TGTGCCAGCAGCTTAGGGTTAGGGAGGAGCTCCTACGAGCAGTACTTC. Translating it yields CASSLGLGRSSYEQYF.

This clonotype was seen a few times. The CDR3 bases are TGTGCCATCAGCGACTCTCCCACCTCAGAAGCTTTCTTT. Its protein is CAISDSPTSEAFF. The V and J genes are TRBV10-3 and TRBJ1-1; D unresolved. The V end was cut by 6 bases, the J end by 8 bases, with 16 bases between. This CDR3 contains 13 residues. Per the germline V gene, CDR1 is ENHRY and CDR2 is SYGVKD.